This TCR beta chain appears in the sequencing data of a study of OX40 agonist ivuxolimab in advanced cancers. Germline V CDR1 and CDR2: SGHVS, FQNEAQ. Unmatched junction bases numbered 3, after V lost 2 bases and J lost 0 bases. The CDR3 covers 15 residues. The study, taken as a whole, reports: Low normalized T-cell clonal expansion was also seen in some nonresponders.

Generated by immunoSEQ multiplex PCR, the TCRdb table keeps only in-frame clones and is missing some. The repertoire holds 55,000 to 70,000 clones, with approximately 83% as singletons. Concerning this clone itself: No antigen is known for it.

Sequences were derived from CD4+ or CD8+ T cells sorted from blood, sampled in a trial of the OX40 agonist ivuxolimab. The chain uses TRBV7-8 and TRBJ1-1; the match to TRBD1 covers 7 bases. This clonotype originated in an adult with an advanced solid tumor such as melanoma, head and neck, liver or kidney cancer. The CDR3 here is CASSLQQGMNTEAFF. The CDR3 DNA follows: TGTGCCAGCAGCTTACAACAGGGGATGAACACTGAAGCTTTCTTT.